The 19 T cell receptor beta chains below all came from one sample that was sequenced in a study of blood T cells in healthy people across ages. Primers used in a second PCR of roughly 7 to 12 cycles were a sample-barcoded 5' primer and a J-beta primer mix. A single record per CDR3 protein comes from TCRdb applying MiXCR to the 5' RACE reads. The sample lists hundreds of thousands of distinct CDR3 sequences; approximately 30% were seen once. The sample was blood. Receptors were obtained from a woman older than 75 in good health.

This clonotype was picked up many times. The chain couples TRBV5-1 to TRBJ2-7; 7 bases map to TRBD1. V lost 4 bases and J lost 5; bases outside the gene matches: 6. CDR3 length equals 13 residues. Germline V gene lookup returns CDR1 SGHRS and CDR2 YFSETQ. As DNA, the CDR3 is TGCGCCAGCAGCCAGGGACAGTTAAACGAGCAGTACTTC. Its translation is CASSQGQLNEQYF. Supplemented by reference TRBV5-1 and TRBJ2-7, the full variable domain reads KAGVTQTPRYLIKTRGQQVTLSCSPISGHRSVSWYQQTPGQGLQFLFEYFSETQRNKGNFPGRFSGRQFSNSRSEMNVSTLELGDSALYLCASSQGQLNEQYFGPGTRLTVT.

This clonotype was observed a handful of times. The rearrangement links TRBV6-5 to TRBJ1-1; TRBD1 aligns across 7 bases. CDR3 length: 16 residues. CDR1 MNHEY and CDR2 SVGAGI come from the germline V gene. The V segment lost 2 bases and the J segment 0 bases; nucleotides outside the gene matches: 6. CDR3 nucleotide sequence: TGTGCCAGCAGTTACGGGGGGGGGACAGTGAACACTGAAGCTTTCTTT. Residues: CASSYGGGTVNTEAFF.

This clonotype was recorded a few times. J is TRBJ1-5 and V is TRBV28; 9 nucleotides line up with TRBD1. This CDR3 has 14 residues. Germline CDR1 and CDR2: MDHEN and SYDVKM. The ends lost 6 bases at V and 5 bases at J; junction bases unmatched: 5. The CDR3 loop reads CASSIGTGYQPQHF. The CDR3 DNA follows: TGTGCCAGCAGCATAGGGACAGGGTATCAGCCCCAGCATTTT.

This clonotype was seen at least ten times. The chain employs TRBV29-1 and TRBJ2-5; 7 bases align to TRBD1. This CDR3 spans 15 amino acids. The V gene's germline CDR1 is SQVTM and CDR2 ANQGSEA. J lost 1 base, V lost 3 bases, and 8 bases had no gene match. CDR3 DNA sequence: TGCAGCGTTGAGCTTGGACAGGCGATCCAAGAGACCCAGTACTTC. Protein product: CSVELGQAIQETQYF.

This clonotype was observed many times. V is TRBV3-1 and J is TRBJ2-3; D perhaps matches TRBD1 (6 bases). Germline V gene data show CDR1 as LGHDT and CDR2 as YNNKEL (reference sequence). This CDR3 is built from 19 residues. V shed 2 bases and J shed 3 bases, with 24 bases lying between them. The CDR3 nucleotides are TGTGCCAGCAGCCAAAAGGACCGGGACATACTCTTGGAGACAGATACGCAGTATTTT. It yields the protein CASSQKDRDILLETDTQYF.

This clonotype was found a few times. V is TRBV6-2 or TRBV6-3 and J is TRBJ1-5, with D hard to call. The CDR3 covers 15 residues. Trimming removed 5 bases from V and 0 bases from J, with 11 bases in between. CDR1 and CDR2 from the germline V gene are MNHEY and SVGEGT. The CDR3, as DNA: TGTGCCAGCAGTAAAGTTTCAGTTAGCAATCAGCCCCAGCATTTT. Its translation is CASSKVSVSNQPQHF.

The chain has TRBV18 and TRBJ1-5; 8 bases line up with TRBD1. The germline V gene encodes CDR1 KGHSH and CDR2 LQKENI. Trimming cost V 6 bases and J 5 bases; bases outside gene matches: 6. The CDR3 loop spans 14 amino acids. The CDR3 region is CASSATGGDQPQHF. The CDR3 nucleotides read TGTGCCAGCTCGGCCACAGGGGGTGATCAGCCCCAGCATTTT.

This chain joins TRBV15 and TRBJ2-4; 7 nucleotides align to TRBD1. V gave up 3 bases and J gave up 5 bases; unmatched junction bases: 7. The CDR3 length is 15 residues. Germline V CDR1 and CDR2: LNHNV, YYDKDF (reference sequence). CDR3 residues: CATSSVGGYENIQYF. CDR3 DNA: TGTGCCACCAGCAGCGTAGGGGGCTATGAAAACATTCAGTACTTC.

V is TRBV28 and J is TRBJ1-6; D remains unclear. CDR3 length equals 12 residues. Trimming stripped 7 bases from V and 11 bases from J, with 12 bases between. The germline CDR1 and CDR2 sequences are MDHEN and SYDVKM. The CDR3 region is CASTRGRPPLHF. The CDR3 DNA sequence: TGTGCCAGCACCCGAGGCCGGCCACCCCTCCACTTT.

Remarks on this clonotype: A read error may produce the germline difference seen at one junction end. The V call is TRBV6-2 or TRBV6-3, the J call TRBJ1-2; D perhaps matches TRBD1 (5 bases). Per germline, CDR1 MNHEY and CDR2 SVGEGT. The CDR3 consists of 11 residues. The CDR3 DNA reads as TGTGCCGGCAGGGAGGGGAACGGCTACACCTTC. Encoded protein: CAGREGNGYTF.

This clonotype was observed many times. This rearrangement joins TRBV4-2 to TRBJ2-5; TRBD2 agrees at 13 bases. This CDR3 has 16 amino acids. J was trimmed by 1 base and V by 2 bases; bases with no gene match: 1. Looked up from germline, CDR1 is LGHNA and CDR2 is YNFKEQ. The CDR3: CASSQRLAGGQETQYF. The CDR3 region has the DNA TGTGCCAGCAGCCAAAGACTAGCGGGGGGCCAAGAGACCCAGTACTTC.

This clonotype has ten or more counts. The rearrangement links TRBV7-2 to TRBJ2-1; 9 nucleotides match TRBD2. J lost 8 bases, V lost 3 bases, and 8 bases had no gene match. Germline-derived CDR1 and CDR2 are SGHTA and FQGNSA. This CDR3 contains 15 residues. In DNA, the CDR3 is TGTGCCAGCAGCTTCGGCGGGGGGGCGAACGATGAGCAGTTCTTC. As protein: CASSFGGGANDEQFF.

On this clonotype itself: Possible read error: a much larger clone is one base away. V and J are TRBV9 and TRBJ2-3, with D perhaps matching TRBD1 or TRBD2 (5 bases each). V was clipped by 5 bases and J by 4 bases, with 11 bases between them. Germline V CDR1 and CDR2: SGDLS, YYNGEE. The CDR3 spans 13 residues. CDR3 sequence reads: CASRARGADTQYF. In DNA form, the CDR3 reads TGTGCCAGCAGGGCTAGAGGGGCAGATACGCAGTATTTT.

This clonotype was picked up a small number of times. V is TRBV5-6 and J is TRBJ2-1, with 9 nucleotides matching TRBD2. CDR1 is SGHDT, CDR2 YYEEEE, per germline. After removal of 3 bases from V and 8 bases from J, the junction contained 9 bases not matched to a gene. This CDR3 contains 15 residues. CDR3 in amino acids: CASSSPGLAEDEQFF. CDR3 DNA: TGTGCCAGCAGCTCGCCGGGACTAGCAGAAGATGAGCAGTTCTTC.

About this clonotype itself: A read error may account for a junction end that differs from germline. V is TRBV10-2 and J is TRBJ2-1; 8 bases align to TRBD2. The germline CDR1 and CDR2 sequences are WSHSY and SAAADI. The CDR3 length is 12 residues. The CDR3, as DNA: TGCCCCAGCATCGGGGGGGGGGCTGAGCAGTTCTTC. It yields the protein CPSIGGGAEQFF.

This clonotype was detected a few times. The CDR3 sequence: CASSYARDRESHEQYF. The CDR3 DNA reads TGTGCCAGCAGTTATGCCAGGGACAGGGAGTCCCACGAGCAGTACTTC. The chain employs TRBV6-2 or TRBV6-3 and TRBJ2-7; TRBD1 matches at 9 bases. The CDR3 runs 16 residues. Germline V gene sequence: CDR1 MNHEY, CDR2 SVGEGT. The V gene end was trimmed by 3 bases and the J gene end by 5 bases; junction bases not matched to a gene: 11.

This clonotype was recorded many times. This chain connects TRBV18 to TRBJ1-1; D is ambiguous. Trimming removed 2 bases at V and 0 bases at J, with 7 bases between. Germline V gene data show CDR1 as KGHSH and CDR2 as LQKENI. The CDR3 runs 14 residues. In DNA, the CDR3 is TGTGCCAGCTCACCAGTTACGGTGAACACTGAAGCTTTCTTT. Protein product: CASSPVTVNTEAFF.

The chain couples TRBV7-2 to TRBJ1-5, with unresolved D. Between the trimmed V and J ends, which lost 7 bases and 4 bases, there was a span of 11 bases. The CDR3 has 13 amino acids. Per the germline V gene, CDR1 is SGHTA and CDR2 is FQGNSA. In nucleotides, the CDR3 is TGTGCCAGCACCGTTCGCCCGAATCAGCCCCAGCATTTT. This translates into CASTVRPNQPQHF.

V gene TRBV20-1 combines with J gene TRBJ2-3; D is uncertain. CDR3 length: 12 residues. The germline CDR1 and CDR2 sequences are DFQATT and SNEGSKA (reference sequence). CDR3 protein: CSPVGVGDTQYF. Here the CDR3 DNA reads TGCAGCCCCGTGGGCGTCGGAGATACGCAGTATTTT.